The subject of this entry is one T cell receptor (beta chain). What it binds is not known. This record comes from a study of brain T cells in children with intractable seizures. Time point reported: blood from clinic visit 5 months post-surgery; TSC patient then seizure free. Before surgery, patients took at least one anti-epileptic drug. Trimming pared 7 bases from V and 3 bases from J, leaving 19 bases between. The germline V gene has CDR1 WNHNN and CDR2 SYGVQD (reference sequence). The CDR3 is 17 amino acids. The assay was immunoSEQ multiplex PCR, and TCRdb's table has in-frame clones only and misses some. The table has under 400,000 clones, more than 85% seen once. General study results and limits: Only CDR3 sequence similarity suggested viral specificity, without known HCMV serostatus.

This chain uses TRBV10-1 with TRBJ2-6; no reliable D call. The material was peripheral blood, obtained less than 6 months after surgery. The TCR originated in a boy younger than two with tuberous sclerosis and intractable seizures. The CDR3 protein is CASKESGPSGGANVLTF. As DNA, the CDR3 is TGCGCCAGCAAGGAGTCAGGACCCTCAGGTGGGGCCAACGTCCTGACTTTC.